The clone carrying this TCR beta chain has a count of ten or more. Its antigen is currently unknown. TCR beta CDR3 regions were amplified from RNA. First-round RT-PCR with HTBI primers amplified the TCR CDR3 region. TCRdb independently ran MiXCR on the multiplex PCR reads; one entry per CDR3 protein. This sample yields around 620,000 distinct CDR3 sequences, of which 14% are seen a single time; around 7% belongs to the top ten. These data come from a study of T cells in Graves' hyperthyroidism and ophthalmopathy. The overall study: The blood sample was taken at first diagnosis, before treatment began. Study-level points and caveats: Prediction of ophthalmopathy progression came a median approximately 6 months pre-onset.

The V gene lost 5 bases and the J gene lost 3 bases, with 11 bases spanning the gap. Germline CDR1 reads DFQATT; CDR2 reads SNEGSKA (reference sequence). The CDR3 has 12 residues. The source is a woman younger than 35 with Graves' ophthalmopathy. The sample consisted of blood. This chain links TRBV20-1 with TRBJ2-7, with D possibly being TRBD1 (6 bases). The CDR3 DNA reads TGCAGTGCTCTATCGACAGGCTACGAGCAGTACTTC. Amino acid sequence: CSALSTGYEQYF.